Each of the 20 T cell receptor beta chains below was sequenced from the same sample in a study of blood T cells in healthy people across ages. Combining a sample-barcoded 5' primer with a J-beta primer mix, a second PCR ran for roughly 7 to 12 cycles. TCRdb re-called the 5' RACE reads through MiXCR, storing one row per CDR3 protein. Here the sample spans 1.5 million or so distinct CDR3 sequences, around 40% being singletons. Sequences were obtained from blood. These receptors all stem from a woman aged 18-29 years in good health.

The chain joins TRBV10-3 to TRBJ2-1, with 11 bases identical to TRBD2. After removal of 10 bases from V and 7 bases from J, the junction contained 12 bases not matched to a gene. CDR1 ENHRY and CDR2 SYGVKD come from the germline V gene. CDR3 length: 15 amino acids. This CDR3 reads CATSELGLAANEQFF. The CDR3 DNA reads TGTGCCACTTCTGAGTTGGGACTAGCGGCAAATGAGCAGTTCTTC.

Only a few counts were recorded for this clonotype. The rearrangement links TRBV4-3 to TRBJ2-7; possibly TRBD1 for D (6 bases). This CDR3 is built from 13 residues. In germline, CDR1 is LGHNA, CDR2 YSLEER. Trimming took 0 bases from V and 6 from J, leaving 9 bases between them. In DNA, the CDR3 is TGCGCCAGCAGCCAAGAAACAGGGTTCGAGCAGTACTTC. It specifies CASSQETGFEQYF.

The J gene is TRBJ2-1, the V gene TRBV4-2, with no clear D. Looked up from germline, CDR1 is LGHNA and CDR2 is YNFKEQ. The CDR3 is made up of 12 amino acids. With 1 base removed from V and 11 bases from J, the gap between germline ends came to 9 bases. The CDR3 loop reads CASSQVVDQQFF. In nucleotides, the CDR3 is TGTGCCAGCAGCCAAGTCGTAGATCAGCAGTTCTTC.

For the CDR3, the DNA is TGCAGTGCACGCCGGACAGTGACCTCTGGGGAGCAGTACTTC. Its translation: CSARRTVTSGEQYF. This rearrangement joins TRBV20-1 to TRBJ2-1; D is perhaps TRBD1 (6 bases). The J call may be faulty, since TRBJ2-7 better matches the DNA end. The CDR3 runs 14 residues. Germline CDR1 and CDR2: DFQATT and SNEGSKA (reference sequence).

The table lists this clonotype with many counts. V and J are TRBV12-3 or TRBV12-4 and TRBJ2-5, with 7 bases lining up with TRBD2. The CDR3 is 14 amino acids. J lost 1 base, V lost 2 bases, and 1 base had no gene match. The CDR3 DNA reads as TGTGCCAGCAGTTTAACGGGGGGCCAAGAGACCCAGTACTTC. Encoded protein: CASSLTGGQETQYF.

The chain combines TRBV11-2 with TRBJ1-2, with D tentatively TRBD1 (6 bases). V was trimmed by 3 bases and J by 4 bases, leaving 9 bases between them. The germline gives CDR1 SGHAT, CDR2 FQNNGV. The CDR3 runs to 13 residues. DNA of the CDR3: TGTGCCAGCAGCTTCGGACAGCCCTATGGCTACACCTTC. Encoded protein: CASSFGQPYGYTF.

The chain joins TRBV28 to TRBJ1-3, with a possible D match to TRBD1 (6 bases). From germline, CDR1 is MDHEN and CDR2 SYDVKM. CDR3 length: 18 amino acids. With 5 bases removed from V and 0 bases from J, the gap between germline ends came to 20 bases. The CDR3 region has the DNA TGTGCCAGCAGTGACAGGATACGCCGTCCTAACTCTGGAAACACCATATATTTT. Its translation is CASSDRIRRPNSGNTIYF.

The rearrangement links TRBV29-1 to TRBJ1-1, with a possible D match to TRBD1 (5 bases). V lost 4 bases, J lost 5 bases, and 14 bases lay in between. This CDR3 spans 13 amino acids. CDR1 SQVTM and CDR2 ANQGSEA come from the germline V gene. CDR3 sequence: CSVVRLAGTEAFF. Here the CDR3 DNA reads TGCAGCGTTGTTCGTTTGGCAGGGACTGAAGCTTTCTTT.

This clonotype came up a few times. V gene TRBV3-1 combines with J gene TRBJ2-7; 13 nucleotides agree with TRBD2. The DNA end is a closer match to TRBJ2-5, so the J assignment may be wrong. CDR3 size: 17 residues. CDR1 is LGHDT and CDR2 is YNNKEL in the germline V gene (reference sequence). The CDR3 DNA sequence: TGTGCCAGCAGCCGGGGGACTAGCGGGAACATTCTCGAGACCCAGTACTTC. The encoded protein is CASSRGTSGNILETQYF.

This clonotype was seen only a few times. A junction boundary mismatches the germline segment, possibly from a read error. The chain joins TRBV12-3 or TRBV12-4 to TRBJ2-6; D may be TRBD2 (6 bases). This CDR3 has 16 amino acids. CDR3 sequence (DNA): TGTGCCAGCAGTTTAGTGGGCGGCGTGGGGGGCAACGTCCTGACTTTC. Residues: CASSLVGGVGGNVLTF.

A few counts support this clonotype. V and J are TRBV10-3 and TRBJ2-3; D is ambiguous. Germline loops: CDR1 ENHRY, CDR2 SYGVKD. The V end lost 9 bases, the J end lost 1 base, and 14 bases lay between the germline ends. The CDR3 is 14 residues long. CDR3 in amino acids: CAIGRGPGTDTQYF. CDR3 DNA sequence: TGTGCCATTGGGCGAGGTCCTGGCACAGATACGCAGTATTTT.

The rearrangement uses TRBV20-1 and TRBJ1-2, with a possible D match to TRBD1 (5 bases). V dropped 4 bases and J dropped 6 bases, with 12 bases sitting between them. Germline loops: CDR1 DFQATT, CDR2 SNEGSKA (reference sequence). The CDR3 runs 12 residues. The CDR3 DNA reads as TGCAGTGCTACCGGGGCAGCGGATGGCTACACCTTC. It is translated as CSATGAADGYTF.

CDR3 protein: CSGSTANYGYTF. Written as DNA, the CDR3 is TGCAGCGGGTCAACAGCTAACTATGGCTACACCTTC. The chain recombines TRBV29-1 with TRBJ1-2; unclear D gene. The germline gives CDR1 SQVTM, CDR2 ANQGSEA. V lost 7 bases, J lost 0 bases, and 9 bases lay in between. The CDR3 extends over 12 amino acids.

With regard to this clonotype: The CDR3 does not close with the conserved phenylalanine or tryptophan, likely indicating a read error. CDR3: CASSLRGTQETQYL. CDR3 nucleotide sequence: TGCGCCAGCAGCTTGCGGGGGACGCAAGAGACCCAGTACTTG. The rearrangement links TRBV5-1 to TRBJ2-5; TRBD2 is a possible D gene (6 bases). Trimming took off 1 base at V and 2 bases at J, with 9 bases between the two ends. The CDR3 extends over 14 amino acids. The germline V gene encodes CDR1 SGHRS and CDR2 YFSETQ.

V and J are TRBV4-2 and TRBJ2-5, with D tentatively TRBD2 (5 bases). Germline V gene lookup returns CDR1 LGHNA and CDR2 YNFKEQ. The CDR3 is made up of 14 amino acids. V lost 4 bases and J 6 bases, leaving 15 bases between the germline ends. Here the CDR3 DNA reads TGTGCCAGCAGCCCAAGAGTGGGAGTCAAGACCCAGTACTTC. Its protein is CASSPRVGVKTQYF.

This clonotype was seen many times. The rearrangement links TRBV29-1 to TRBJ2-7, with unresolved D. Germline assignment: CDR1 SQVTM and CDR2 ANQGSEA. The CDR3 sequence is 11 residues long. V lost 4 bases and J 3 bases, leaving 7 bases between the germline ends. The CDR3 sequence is CSVGKGYEQYF. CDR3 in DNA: TGCAGCGTTGGTAAGGGCTACGAGCAGTACTTC.

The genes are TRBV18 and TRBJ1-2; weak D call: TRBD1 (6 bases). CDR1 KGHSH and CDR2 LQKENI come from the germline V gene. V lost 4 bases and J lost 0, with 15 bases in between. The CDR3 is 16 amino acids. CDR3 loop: CASSLQTGKANYGYTF. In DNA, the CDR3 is TGTGCCAGCTCACTCCAAACAGGGAAAGCTAACTATGGCTACACCTTC.

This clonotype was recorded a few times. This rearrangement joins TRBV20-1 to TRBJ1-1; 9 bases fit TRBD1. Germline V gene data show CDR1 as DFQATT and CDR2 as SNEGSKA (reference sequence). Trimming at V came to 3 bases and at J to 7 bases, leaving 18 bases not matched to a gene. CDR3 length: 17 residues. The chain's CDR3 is CSASTRKGGTGKVEAFF. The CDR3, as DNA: TGCAGTGCTAGTACTCGAAAGGGGGGGACAGGGAAGGTTGAAGCTTTCTTT.

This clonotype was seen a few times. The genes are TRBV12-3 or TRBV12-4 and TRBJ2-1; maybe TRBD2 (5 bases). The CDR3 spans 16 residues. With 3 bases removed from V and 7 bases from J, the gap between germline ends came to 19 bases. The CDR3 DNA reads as TGTGCCAGCAGTTTCGATCAACTAGAACTAGGTAATGAGCAGTTCTTC. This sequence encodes CASSFDQLELGNEQFF.

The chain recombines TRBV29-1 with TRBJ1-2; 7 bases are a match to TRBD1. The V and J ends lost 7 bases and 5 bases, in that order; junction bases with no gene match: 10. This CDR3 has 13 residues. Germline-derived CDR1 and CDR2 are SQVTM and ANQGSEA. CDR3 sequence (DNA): TGCAGCGCCAAAGGACAGGAAGTTTATGGCTACACCTTC. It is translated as CSAKGQEVYGYTF.